A single sample is the source of the 7 T cell receptor beta chains below, sequenced in a study of blood T cell repertoires in COVID-19. Measured with immunoSEQ multiplex PCR; TCRdb has only the in-frame clones, and not every one. In the table there are 100,000 to 150,000 clones, about 88% of which are singletons. Sequenced input: PBMCs or T cells enriched from blood (not recorded which). These receptors came from a woman aged 50 to 60 who had recovered from COVID-19.

The chain recombines TRBV19 with TRBJ2-2; 10 bases match TRBD2. V gave up 3 bases and J gave up 4 bases; unmatched junction bases: 5. CDR3 length: 16 amino acids. The V gene's germline CDR1 is LNHDA and CDR2 SQIVND (reference sequence). This CDR3 is CASSIGQRGGTGELFF. For the CDR3, the DNA is TGTGCCAGTAGTATCGGCCAGCGGGGGGGCACCGGGGAGCTGTTTTTT.

This chain links TRBV4-1 with TRBJ2-3; 10 bases agree with TRBD1. V dropped 0 bases and J dropped 14; count of bases not matched to a gene: 14. Germline V lookup: CDR1 MGHRA, CDR2 YSYEKL. This CDR3 is 16 amino acids long. CDR3 sequence (DNA): TGCGCCAGCAGCCAAGATGTTTCTATCACCCGGGACAGGGGGTATTTT. As protein: CASSQDVSITRDRGYF.

V is TRBV25-1 and J is TRBJ1-3; 7 nucleotides match TRBD1. Trimming removed 4 bases from V and 0 bases from J; junction bases left unmatched: 6. The CDR3 is made up of 16 amino acids. Germline assignment: CDR1 MGHDK and CDR2 SYGVNS. CDR3 DNA: TGTGCCAGCAGTGGCTGGGACAGACACTCTGGAAACACCATATATTTT. It yields the protein CASSGWDRHSGNTIYF. Drawing the rest from reference TRBV25-1 and TRBJ1-3, the complete variable domain is EADIYQTPRYLVIGTGKKITLECSQTMGHDKMYWYQQDPGMELHLIHYSYGVNSTEKGDLSSESTVSRIRTEHFPLTLESARPSHTSQYLCASSGWDRHSGNTIYFGEGSWLTVV.

The rearrangement uses TRBV6-1 and TRBJ2-1; 11 nucleotides line up with TRBD2. V lost 7 bases, J lost 6 bases, and 8 bases stayed unmatched. The CDR3 is 15 residues long. CDR1 and CDR2 (germline): MNHNS, SASEGT. The chain's CDR3 is CASIQATSGANEQFF. CDR3 bases: TGTGCCAGCATCCAGGCGACTAGCGGGGCCAATGAGCAGTTCTTC.

The chain carries TRBV6-5 and TRBJ1-2; the D gene is possibly TRBD1 (5 bases). The V end was cut by 0 bases, the J end by 7 bases, with 9 bases between. Germline V gene lookup returns CDR1 MNHEY and CDR2 SVGAGI. The CDR3 contains 13 residues. The CDR3 loop is CASSYSSGGGYTF. CDR3 sequence (DNA): TGTGCCAGCAGTTACTCATCCGGGGGTGGCTACACCTTC.

Note on this clone: A junction end diverges from the germline sequence, so it may reflect a read error. The V call is TRBV2, the J call TRBJ2-7, with 10 nucleotides matching TRBD1. The CDR3 has 12 amino acids. Germline V gives CDR1 SNHLY, CDR2 FYNNEI. The CDR3 nucleotides are TGTGCCAGCAGCCAAAGGGACAGGGGCAGCAGCTTC. It yields the protein CASSQRDRGSSF.

The V and J genes are TRBV30 and TRBJ2-1; a possible D gene is TRBD2 (5 bases). CDR1 and CDR2 from the germline V gene are GTSNPN and SVGIG (reference sequence). This CDR3 comprises 13 residues. V was trimmed by 0 bases and J by 8 bases, leaving 11 bases between them. As DNA, the CDR3 is TGTGCCTGGAGTGTACGAGGGCTCGATGAGCAGTTCTTC. Its translation is CAWSVRGLDEQFF.